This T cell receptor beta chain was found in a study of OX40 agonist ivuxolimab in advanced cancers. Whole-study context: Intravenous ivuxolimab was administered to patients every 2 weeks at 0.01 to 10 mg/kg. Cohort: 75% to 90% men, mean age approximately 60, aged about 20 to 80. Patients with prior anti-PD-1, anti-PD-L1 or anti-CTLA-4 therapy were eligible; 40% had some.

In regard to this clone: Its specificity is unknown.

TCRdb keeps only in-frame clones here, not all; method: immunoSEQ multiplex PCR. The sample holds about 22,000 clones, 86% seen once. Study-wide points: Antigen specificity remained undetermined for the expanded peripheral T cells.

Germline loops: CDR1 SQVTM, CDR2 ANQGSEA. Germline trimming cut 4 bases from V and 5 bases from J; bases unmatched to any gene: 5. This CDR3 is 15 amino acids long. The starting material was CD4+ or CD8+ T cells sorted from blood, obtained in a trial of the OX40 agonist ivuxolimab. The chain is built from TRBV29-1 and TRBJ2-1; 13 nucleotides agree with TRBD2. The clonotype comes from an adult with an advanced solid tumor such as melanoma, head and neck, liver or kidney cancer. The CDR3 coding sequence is TGCAGCGTTGCCGGACTAGCGGGAGCCCACAATGAGCAGTTCTTC. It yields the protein CSVAGLAGAHNEQFF.